What follows are 18 T cell receptor beta chains derived from one specimen sequenced in a study of shared clonotypes between healthy human individuals. Clones were read by immunoSEQ multiplex PCR, and TCRdb kept only the in-frame ones, dropping some. The sample records about 960,000 clones, approximately 80% being singletons. The sequenced material came from memory CD4+ T cells sorted from blood. Subset denoted: CD45RA-negative fraction. The receptor set was obtained from a man younger than 35 in good health.

CDR3 loop: CATSRQDSHNQPQHF. In DNA, the CDR3 is TGTGCCACCAGCAGGCAGGACAGCCACAATCAGCCCCAGCATTTT. This rearrangement joins TRBV15 to TRBJ1-5; TRBD1 is a possible D gene (6 bases). This CDR3 has 15 residues. The V gene lost 3 bases and the J gene lost 3 bases, with 12 bases spanning the gap. CDR1 and CDR2 from the germline V gene are LNHNV and YYDKDF (reference sequence).

The chain is built from TRBV19 and TRBJ2-7; D unresolved. Between the trimmed V and J ends, which lost 1 base and 7 bases, there was a span of 8 bases. In germline, CDR1 is LNHDA, CDR2 SQIVND (reference sequence). The CDR3 sequence is 12 residues long. CDR3: CASSIGGNEQYF. The CDR3 DNA reads as TGTGCCAGTAGTATAGGAGGTAATGAGCAGTACTTC.

This CDR3 is CASRSEAKNIQYF. CDR3 in DNA: TGTGCCAGTAGGTCCGAAGCCAAAAACATTCAGTACTTC. The chain has TRBV19 and TRBJ2-4; D is ambiguous. Germline loops: CDR1 LNHDA, CDR2 SQIVND (reference sequence). Trimming left V 6 bases short and J 0 bases short, with 6 bases between. The CDR3 has 13 residues.

The chain joins TRBV5-1 to TRBJ1-1; D ambiguous. V was shortened by 1 base and J by 1 base, with 11 bases between the two germline ends. The CDR3 loop spans 15 amino acids. The germline CDR1 and CDR2 sequences are SGHRS and YFSETQ. The CDR3 DNA is TGCGCCAGCAGCTTGTCTACGGGAGCGAACACTGAAGCTTTCTTT. This translates into CASSLSTGANTEAFF.

Of note for this clone: Mismatch with germline at one junction end may stem from a read error. The V gene is TRBV14, the J gene TRBJ1-2; D not resolved. Germline CDR1 SGHDN, CDR2 FVKESK. This CDR3 contains 12 residues. Here the CDR3 reads CASSPDNFGYTF. CDR3 DNA sequence: TGTGCCAGCAGCCCAGACAACTTTGGCTACACCTTC.

This clone was seen a few times. CDR3 amino acids: CASSLWTENTEAFF. The CDR3 bases are TGTGCCAGCAGCCTCTGGACGGAGAACACTGAAGCTTTCTTT. This chain connects TRBV7-2 to TRBJ1-1; unclear D gene. V lost 5 bases, J lost 1 base, and 11 bases lay in between. Per the germline V gene, CDR1 is SGHTA and CDR2 is FQGNSA. The CDR3 loop spans 14 amino acids.

This clone occurred a few times. This may come from a read error, since a much larger clone is one base off. V usage is TRBV9 and J usage is TRBJ2-3; 13 nucleotides match TRBD2. V gave up 4 bases and J gave up 2 bases; unmatched junction bases: 4. Germline CDR1 SGDLS, CDR2 YYNGEE. This CDR3 is 16 amino acids long. For the CDR3, the DNA is TGTGCCAGCAGCTCGGGACTAGCGGGGACCACAGATACGCAGTATTTT. Its protein is CASSSGLAGTTDTQYF.

The chain joins TRBV7-2 to TRBJ2-1; 7 nucleotides agree with TRBD2. The trim removed 3 bases at V and 3 bases at J, leaving 5 bases unmatched. Germline-derived CDR1 and CDR2 are SGHTA and FQGNSA. The CDR3 sequence is 15 residues long. The CDR3 region has the DNA TGTGCCAGCAGCTTTAGGGCTAGCGGCTACAATGAGCAGTTCTTC. As protein: CASSFRASGYNEQFF.

Worth noting for this clone: A far larger clone is only one base removed, so a read error is likely. The V call is TRBV20-1, the J call TRBJ2-5, with D unresolved. Germline V gene data show CDR1 as DFQATT and CDR2 as SNEGSKA (reference sequence). The CDR3 sequence is 10 residues long. This chain's CDR3 is CSALQEAQYF. CDR3 nucleotides: TGCAGTGCCCTACAAGAGGCCCAGTACTTC.

The chain is built from TRBV5-1 and TRBJ2-7, with TRBD2 as a possible D gene (5 bases). The germline V gene encodes CDR1 SGHRS and CDR2 YFSETQ. The CDR3 runs 15 residues. Trimming removed 4 bases at V and 1 base at J, with 15 bases between. The CDR3 DNA reads as TGCGCCAGCAGCGCGACCGGGGTCGGGTCCTACGAGCAGTACTTC. Protein: CASSATGVGSYEQYF.

The J gene is TRBJ2-4, the V gene TRBV19; D is possibly TRBD1 (6 bases). V gave up 3 bases and J gave up 4 bases, with 7 bases separating them. From germline, CDR1 is LNHDA and CDR2 SQIVND (reference sequence). CDR3 length: 13 amino acids. CDR3 DNA sequence: TGTGCCAGTAGTATTGGACAGAAAAACATTCAGTACTTC. It is translated as CASSIGQKNIQYF.

This clone was observed a handful of times. The J gene is TRBJ2-3, the V gene TRBV28; 7 nucleotides agree with TRBD2. Unmatched junction bases numbered 6, after V lost 5 bases and J lost 4 bases. Germline-derived CDR1 and CDR2 are MDHEN and SYDVKM. This CDR3 is 14 amino acids long. This chain's CDR3 is CASSPRGVADTQYF. CDR3 DNA: TGTGCCAGCAGTCCCCGGGGGGTCGCAGATACGCAGTATTTT.

This clone was seen more than once but under ten times. CDR3 DNA: TGTGCCAGCAGCGCGACAGGGAATGAAAAACTGTTTTTT. This codes for CASSATGNEKLFF. The rearrangement links TRBV9 to TRBJ1-4, with 7 bases aligning to TRBD1. The CDR3 contains 13 residues. Unmatched junction bases numbered 1, after V lost 3 bases and J lost 5 bases. CDR1 and CDR2 from the germline V gene are SGDLS and YYNGEE.

As concerns this clone: This may be a read error: a much more frequent sequence differs by one nucleotide. The sample carries other DNA sequences with the same CDR3. The chain is built from TRBV18 and TRBJ1-2, with D possibly being TRBD1 (5 bases). Germline-derived CDR1 and CDR2 are KGHSH and LQKENI. The ends were cut back, 3 bases at V and 4 bases at J, with 9 bases in the middle. CDR3 length equals 13 residues. The CDR3 DNA follows: TGTGCCAGCTCACCGGAGGGGAGCTATGGCTACACCTTC. It specifies CASSPEGSYGYTF.

This clone was observed a handful of times. This rearrangement joins TRBV13 to TRBJ1-6, with TRBD1 matching over 7 bases. The germline V gene encodes CDR1 PRHDT and CDR2 FYEKMQ (reference sequence). The V segment lost 5 bases and the J segment 2 bases; nucleotides outside the gene matches: 6. The CDR3 is made up of 16 amino acids. The CDR3 loop reads CASSADRDPYNSPLHF. In DNA form, the CDR3 reads TGTGCCAGCAGCGCAGACAGGGACCCCTATAATTCACCCCTCCACTTT.

This chain connects TRBV30 to TRBJ2-3, with 7 bases that match TRBD2. CDR3 size: 14 residues. Germline V gene data show CDR1 as GTSNPN and CDR2 as SVGIG (reference sequence). Trimming at V came to 2 bases and at J to 7 bases, leaving 9 bases not matched to a gene. This CDR3 is CAWSMSGTPYTQYF. DNA of the CDR3: TGTGCCTGGAGTATGAGCGGGACTCCATATACGCAGTATTTT.

This chain connects TRBV7-9 to TRBJ1-1; 9 positions agree with TRBD1. Germline V gene data show CDR1 as SEHNR and CDR2 as FQNEAQ (reference sequence). CDR3 length equals 16 residues. J gave up 1 base and V 3 bases, and 6 bases lay outside the gene matches. This CDR3 reads CASSFSKTGGNTEAFF. The DNA for the CDR3 is TGTGCCAGCAGCTTCTCCAAGACAGGGGGGAACACTGAAGCTTTCTTT.

The genes are TRBV28 and TRBJ1-1; no reliable D call. The V gene lost 3 bases and the J gene lost 1 base, with 9 bases spanning the gap. Per the germline V gene, CDR1 is MDHEN and CDR2 is SYDVKM. CDR3 length: 14 amino acids. The CDR3 bases are TGTGCCAGCAGTTTGGGATACAGGAACACTGAAGCTTTCTTT. Protein: CASSLGYRNTEAFF.